This T cell receptor beta chain was sequenced during a study of T-cell memory formation after mild COVID-19 (dated by TCRdb to the early 2020s). Background on the whole study: Most TCR sequence clusters were specific to one of the two donors. In two donors, T-cell clones that expanded and contracted after mild COVID-19 were followed by sequencing TCRalpha and TCRbeta repertoires longitudinally. The cohort was made up of two young adult volunteers, one female and one male, who were previously healthy. Overall results and qualifications from the work: SARS-CoV-2 specificity was not confirmed for the second-wave clones peaking on day 37. Some responding clones were detected in pre-infection memory, suggesting pre-existing cross-reactive memory T cells joined the SARS-CoV-2 response. The study included only a couple of mild cases, and larger cohorts that include severe cases with pre-infection samples were judged to be necessary. From day 15 to 85, contracting clones showed balanced CD4/CD8 phenotypes, whereas a second wave of clones that expanded from day 15 to 37 leaned towards CD4+. Contracting CD4+ clones were found mainly in CM and EM memory subsets, while CD8+ clones were enriched in EMRA.

The CDR3 sequence holds 16 residues, the cysteine and phenylalanine included. Of all the DNA, just the CDR3 is kept, 48 bases in frame from base 1. The germline V gene provides CDR1 ENHRY and CDR2 SYGVKD. Unmatched junction bases come to 10, with V trimmed by 3 bases and J by 8 bases. TCRdb lists the instrument as Illumina NovaSeq 6000. Using 5'RACE with constant-segment primers, TCRalpha and TCRbeta cDNA libraries were constructed, with sample barcodes and unique molecular identifiers added in the process. Trizol reagent was used to extract RNA from every sample. Amplification of the libraries took two PCR steps, and the second step added a second sample barcode plus Illumina TruSeq adapters. Sequencing of the libraries was done on an Illumina NovaSeq, producing 2 x 150 bp paired-end reads. The paper's processing steps were these. Demultiplexing of reads and collapsing into UMI-guided consensus sequences were performed with migec v1.2.7. Using mixcr v2.1.11, the UMI consensuses were aligned to TRA and TRB V and J templates and assembled into clonotypes. A clonotype was counted as expanded or contracted only if both edgeR and NoisET called the change significant, with noise models trained on biological replicates. For edgeR calls, a false discovery rate-adjusted p below 0.01 and a log2 fold-change threshold of 1 were applied. PCA with hierarchical clustering of max-normalized trajectories of the 1000 most abundant clonotypes was used as exploratory dynamics analysis. The CD4 or CD8 phenotype of responding clones was assigned using the separately sequenced CD4+ and CD8+ repertoires. In-frame beta chains were kept once TCRdb had trimmed the public reads at Q25 with fastp and called clones with MiXCR. Each entry merges the rows of one CDR3 protein and shows their most common DNA and genes. TCRdb's processing, not the authors', yielded these V and J calls. The sample has about 130,000 distinct CDR3 sequences on record, almost 25% of them singletons. The ten top clones hold roughly 25% of the sample.

Ficoll-Paque density gradient centrifugation was used to isolate PBMCs. This clonotype was seen only a few times. Its antigen target is currently unknown. Base qualities are not recorded, but no much larger clone differs from it by a single base. Source material: PBMCs or a T cell subset sorted from them (not recorded which). The V gene is TRBV10-3 and the J gene is TRBJ1-4; TRBD1 aligns with 9 central bases. This TCR was sampled from an adult woman who had mild COVID-19 (a few samples of this study predate the infection). The sample titles of this study are shuffled in the database, so cell type and time point are left out; the donor was told from shared clones. The nucleotide sequence is TGTGCCATCAGTGAAAGGACAGGGGAGAGAGGCGAAAAACTGTTTTTT. Its protein is CAISERTGERGEKLFF.